What follows describes a single TCR beta chain. Trimming shortened V by 0 bases and J by 2 bases, and 13 bases separated the two germline ends. This CDR3 spans 16 amino acids. Germline loops: CDR1 SGHRS, CDR2 YFSETQ. The source of the sample is a study of OX40 agonist ivuxolimab in advanced cancers. TCRdb's copy holds only in-frame clones and misses some; the assay was immunoSEQ multiplex PCR. The table lists about 49,000 clones, around 84% of them singletons, with about 1.5% in the top ten. V gene TRBV5-1 combines with J gene TRBJ2-3; D ambiguous. The input for sequencing was CD4+ or CD8+ T cells sorted from blood, taken in a trial of the OX40 agonist ivuxolimab. This receptor was taken from an adult with an advanced solid tumor such as melanoma, head and neck, liver or kidney cancer. The CDR3 protein is CASSLDTGPPTDTQYF. The CDR3 nucleotides are TGCGCCAGCAGCTTGGATACGGGTCCCCCCACAGATACGCAGTATTTT.